The 6 T cell receptor beta chains listed next were all sequenced from one sample in a study of shared T cell receptors in the human thymus. Assay used: immunoSEQ multiplex PCR; TCRdb lists only in-frame clones, some missing. Of some 720,000 clones detected, roughly 90% appear once; the ten largest clones hold around 0.0099%. This sample also belongs to another study, concerning human thymus T cells.

The sample comprised thymocytes. The receptors derive from a boy younger than two with a congenital heart defect.

This chain joins TRBV29-1 and TRBJ1-2, with 8 bases that match TRBD1. The germline V gene encodes CDR1 SQVTM and CDR2 ANQGSEA. The V segment lost 6 bases and the J segment 8 bases; nucleotides outside the gene matches: 5. The CDR3 has 11 amino acids. CDR3 coding DNA: TGCAGCGTAGCGGACAGGGTCGGCTACACCTTC. This translates into CSVADRVGYTF. Full variable domain (remainder filled in from reference TRBV29-1 and TRBJ1-2): SAVISQKPSRDICQRGTSLTIQCQVDSQVTMMFWYRQQPGQSLTLIATANQGSEATYESGFVIDKFPISRPNLTFSTLTVSNMSPEDSSIYLCSVADRVGYTFGSGTRLTVV.

V gene TRBV13 combines with J gene TRBJ2-1; 9 positions match TRBD2. J gave up 4 bases and V 6 bases, and 7 bases lay outside the gene matches. From germline, CDR1 is PRHDT and CDR2 FYEKMQ (reference sequence). The CDR3 totals 15 residues. CDR3 region: CASRLLAGQYNEQFF. DNA of the CDR3: TGTGCCAGCAGGTTACTAGCGGGCCAGTACAATGAGCAGTTCTTC.

V and J are TRBV10-3 and TRBJ2-7, with TRBD2 matching over 12 bases. Unmatched junction bases numbered 13, after V lost 4 bases and J lost 0 bases. The CDR3 covers 19 residues. Germline CDR1 is ENHRY and CDR2 is SYGVKD. This chain's CDR3 is CAISGSTSGSLPPSYEQYF. Here the CDR3 DNA reads TGTGCCATCAGTGGATCGACTAGCGGGAGTTTACCCCCCTCCTACGAGCAGTACTTC.

The chain is built from TRBV7-9 and TRBJ2-1; TRBD1 might be the D (5 bases). V shed 8 bases and J shed 9 bases, with 14 bases lying between them. The CDR3 length is 12 residues. Looked up from germline, CDR1 is SEHNR and CDR2 is FQNEAQ (reference sequence). The CDR3: CASLSVQAEQFF. The CDR3 coding sequence is TGTGCCAGCCTTTCCGTACAGGCTGAGCAGTTCTTC.

The V call is TRBV6-1, the J call TRBJ2-7; 10 nucleotides agree with TRBD1. Germline CDR1 MNHNS, CDR2 SASEGT. Germline trimming cut 5 bases from V and 0 bases from J; bases unmatched to any gene: 4. The CDR3 length is 15 residues. CDR3 in DNA: TGTGCCAGCAGTAAACGGACAGGGGGCTCCTACGAGCAGTACTTC. This translates into CASSKRTGGSYEQYF.

The chain recombines TRBV4-2 with TRBJ2-1, with 8 bases fitting TRBD2. Per germline, CDR1 LGHNA and CDR2 YNFKEQ. The CDR3 runs to 14 residues. Trimming removed 0 bases from V and 8 bases from J; junction bases left unmatched: 3. CDR3 protein: CASSQDPAGDEQFF. The DNA of the CDR3 is TGTGCCAGCAGCCAAGACCCAGCGGGGGATGAGCAGTTCTTC.